This section outlines one T cell receptor beta chain sequence together with its context. The data are from a study of OX40 agonist ivuxolimab in advanced cancers. Study background: Enrolled patients in dose escalation had cancers that were hepatocellular carcinoma, melanoma, renal cell or head and neck cancer. Patients were over 65% male with ages about 23 to 79, mean approximately 55.

Sequenced by immunoSEQ multiplex PCR; TCRdb stores in-frame clones only, minus some. The table includes 100,000 or so clones, about 96% detected once. The CDR3 has 17 amino acids. Germline V gene sequence: CDR1 MNHNS, CDR2 SASEGT. V lost 0 bases and J lost 4; bases outside the gene matches: 10. The source of this sequence is an adult with an advanced solid tumor such as melanoma, head and neck, liver or kidney cancer. Sequences were derived from CD4+ or CD8+ T cells sorted from blood, sampled in a trial of the OX40 agonist ivuxolimab. The J gene is TRBJ2-7, the V gene TRBV6-1; 9 bases align to TRBD1. The CDR3 protein is CASSEAVQGTGSYEQYF. The CDR3 coding sequence is TGTGCCAGCAGTGAAGCGGTCCAAGGGACAGGGAGTTACGAGCAGTACTTC.